This T cell receptor (beta chain) was recorded in a study of blood T cell repertoires in COVID-19 (dated by TCRdb to between 2020 and 2021). A note on the overall study: Collaborator samples came from the United States, Italy and Spain and covered acute and convalescent phases of COVID-19. The prospective study material was composed of cDNA or gDNA derived from T cells, B-cell-depleted T cells, or PBMCs. The dataset comprised deeply sampled blood TCRbeta repertoires from subjects exposed to, actively infected with, or recovered from COVID-19. The repertoires were released in a freely available public database intended as a resource for research on the immune response to SARS-CoV-2. The samples were drawn from the first 160 participants of the ongoing ImmuneRACE study and from roughly 1,300 subjects provided by 6 global collaborators. The sample metadata nearly always contained a de-identified subject ID, COVID-19 status, age in years and sex. Where available, HLA class I and class II types were taken from metadata supplied by the sample provider and were not determined by assay-based typing. Study-wide findings and limitations: The quantity of clinical and demographic metadata differed by source and by participant and was supplied without curation.

Participants in the prospective study were aged about 18 to 100 years, lived in 20 to 30 United States geographic areas, and enrolled through a virtual design. Cohort assignment in the prospective study relied on participant-reported clinical history from a screening survey and a study questionnaire. Each participant in the prospective study had whole blood, serum and a nasopharyngeal or oropharyngeal swab collected by mobile phlebotomists. Prospective study participants could optionally give additional blood draws and questionnaires over an approximately 2-month period. Prospective study blood samples were shipped either frozen or at room temperature before DNA extraction. Concerning this clone itself: Its antigen has not been determined. The input lacks base qualities; no much larger clone sits a single base away.

CDR1 and CDR2, looked up from the germline V gene, are SGHTA and FQGTGA. The germline V and J ends show losses of 5 bases and 2 bases respectively, and no gene match explains 9 bases of the junction. From the cysteine through the phenylalanine, the CDR3 covers 16 amino acids. The entry retains the CDR3 DNA only, 48 bases that are in frame from base 1. The immunoSEQ Assay, a bias-controlled multiplex PCR, was used to amplify TCRbeta CDR3 regions from genomic DNA. For the original study's pipeline: The number of nucleated cells in each sample was estimated from the amplification of reference gene primers within the assay. Sequence reads were collapsed and filtered to measure the absolute abundance of every unique TCRbeta CDR3 rearrangement. For each sample, productive Simpson clonality was calculated as the square root of Simpson's diversity index over productive rearrangements. In its TCRdb copy, this immuneACCESS table keeps in-frame sequences only and misses some clones. Where compared with another copy, unresolved V genes explain less than half of these, and the others have no known cause. D and trimming were read from the DNA, whereas the V and J calls and clone size are those reported in that table. The table for this sample lists about 210,000 clones; 81% of them were counted only once. In total, the top ten clones hold about 9.8% of the sample.

The TCR originated in a woman in her forties or fifties with acute COVID-19. Sequencing was performed on PBMCs or T cells enriched from blood (not recorded which). The V and J segments used are TRBV7-3 and TRBJ2-5, and 9 junctional nucleotides match TRBD1. The DNA reads TGTGCCAGCAGCACAACACCCGGGACAGGGCAAGAGACCCAGTACTTC. Protein translation: CASSTTPGTGQETQYF.